This is a list of T cell receptor beta chains from one sample in a study of early T cells in non-severe SARS-CoV-2 infection. In TCRdb, the 5' RACE reads were re-called with MiXCR into one record per CDR3 protein. The table lists tens of thousands of distinct CDR3 sequences, almost 7.5% of them singletons. Material for sequencing was whole blood. Receptors were obtained from an adult who was a healthcare worker with PCR-confirmed SARS-CoV-2 infection or an uninfected control (not recorded which). Each CDR3 is given with its conserved first and last residue.

cdr3_aa: CASSKVDGEFVNIQYF
v_call: TRBV27
j_call: TRBJ2-4

cdr3_aa: CASSSLGSYEQYF
v_call: TRBV27
j_call: TRBJ2-7

cdr3_aa: CASSLAGLDGGELFF
v_call: TRBV7-3
j_call: TRBJ2-2

cdr3_aa: CASNHGQGLTEAFF
v_call: TRBV28
j_call: TRBJ1-1

cdr3_aa: CASSVDPDPTNEKLFF
v_call: TRBV9
j_call: TRBJ1-4

cdr3_aa: CASSPGTAQPQHF
v_call: TRBV7-2
j_call: TRBJ1-5

cdr3_aa: CASSFPGKNTGELFF
v_call: TRBV5-4
j_call: TRBJ2-2

cdr3_aa: CASFRQGAGTQYF
v_call: TRBV28
j_call: TRBJ2-5

cdr3_aa: CATRGDTQYF
v_call: TRBV28
j_call: TRBJ2-3

cdr3_aa: CATSPTLAGGFYNEQFF
v_call: TRBV24-1
j_call: TRBJ2-1

cdr3_aa: CAWRGARSEQYF
v_call: TRBV30
j_call: TRBJ2-7